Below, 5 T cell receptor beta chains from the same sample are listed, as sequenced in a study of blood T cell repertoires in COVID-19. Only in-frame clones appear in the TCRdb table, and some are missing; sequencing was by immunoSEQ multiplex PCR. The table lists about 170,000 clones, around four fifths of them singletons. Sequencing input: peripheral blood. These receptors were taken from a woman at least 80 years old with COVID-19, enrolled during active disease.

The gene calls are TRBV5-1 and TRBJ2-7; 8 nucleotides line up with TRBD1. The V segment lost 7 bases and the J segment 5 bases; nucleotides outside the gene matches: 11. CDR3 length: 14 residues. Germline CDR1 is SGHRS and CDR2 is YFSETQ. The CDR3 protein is CASRTADRANEQYF. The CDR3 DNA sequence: TGCGCCAGCCGCACCGCGGACAGGGCCAACGAGCAGTACTTC.

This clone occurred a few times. CDR3 coding DNA: TGTGCCAGCAGCCTGTTTGGCGGGACCTCCTACGAGCAGTACTTC. Translated: CASSLFGGTSYEQYF. The gene calls are TRBV7-3 and TRBJ2-7, with D possibly matching TRBD2 (6 bases). Germline lookup yields CDR1 SGHTA and CDR2 FQGTGA. With 5 bases removed from V and 0 bases from J, the gap between germline ends came to 14 bases. The CDR3 covers 15 residues.

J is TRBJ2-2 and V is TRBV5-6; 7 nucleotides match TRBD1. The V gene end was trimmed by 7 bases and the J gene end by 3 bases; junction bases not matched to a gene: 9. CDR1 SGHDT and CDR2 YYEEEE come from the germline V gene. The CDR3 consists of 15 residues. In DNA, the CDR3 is TGTGCCAGCCTCAGACAGGGTTTAGACACCGGGGAGCTGTTTTTT. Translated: CASLRQGLDTGELFF.

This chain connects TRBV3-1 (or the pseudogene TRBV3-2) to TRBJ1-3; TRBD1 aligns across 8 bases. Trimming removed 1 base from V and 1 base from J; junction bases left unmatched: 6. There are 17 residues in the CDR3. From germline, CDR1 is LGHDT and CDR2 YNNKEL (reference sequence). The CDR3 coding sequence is TGTGCCAGCAGCCAAGTGCGGACAGGGCTTTCTGGAAACACCATATATTTT. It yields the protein CASSQVRTGLSGNTIYF.

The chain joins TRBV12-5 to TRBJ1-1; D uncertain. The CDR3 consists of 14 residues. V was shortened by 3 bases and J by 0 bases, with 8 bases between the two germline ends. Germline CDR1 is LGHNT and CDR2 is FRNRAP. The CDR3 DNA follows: TGTGCTAGTGGTTTTGGGCAGATGAACACTGAAGCTTTCTTT. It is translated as CASGFGQMNTEAFF.